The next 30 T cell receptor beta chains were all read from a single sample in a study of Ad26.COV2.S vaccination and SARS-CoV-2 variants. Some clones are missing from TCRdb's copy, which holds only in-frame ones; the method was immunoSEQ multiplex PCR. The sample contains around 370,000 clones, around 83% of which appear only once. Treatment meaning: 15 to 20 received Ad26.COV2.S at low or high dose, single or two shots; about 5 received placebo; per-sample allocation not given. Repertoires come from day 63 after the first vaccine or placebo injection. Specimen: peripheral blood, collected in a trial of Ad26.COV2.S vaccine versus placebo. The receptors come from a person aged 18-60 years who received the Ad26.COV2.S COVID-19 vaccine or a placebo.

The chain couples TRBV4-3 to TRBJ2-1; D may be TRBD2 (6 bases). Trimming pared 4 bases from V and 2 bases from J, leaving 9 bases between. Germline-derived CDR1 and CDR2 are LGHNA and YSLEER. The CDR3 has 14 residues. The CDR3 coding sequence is TGCGCCAGCAGCCGAGGAGGGACCTACAATGAGCAGTTCTTC. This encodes CASSRGGTYNEQFF.

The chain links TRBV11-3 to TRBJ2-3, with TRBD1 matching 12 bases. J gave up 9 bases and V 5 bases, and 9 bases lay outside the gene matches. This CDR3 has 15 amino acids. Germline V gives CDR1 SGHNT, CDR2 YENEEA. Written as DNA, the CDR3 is TGTGCCAGCAGCATCGGGACAGGGGGCGCTCAGACGCAGTATTTT. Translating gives CASSIGTGGAQTQYF.

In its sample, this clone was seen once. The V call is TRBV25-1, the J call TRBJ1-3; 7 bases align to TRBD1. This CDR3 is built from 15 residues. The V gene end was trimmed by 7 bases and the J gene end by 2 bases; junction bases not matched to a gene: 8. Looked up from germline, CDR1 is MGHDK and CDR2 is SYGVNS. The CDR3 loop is CASKSDRLAGNTIYF. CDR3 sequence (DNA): TGTGCCAGCAAATCGGACAGGCTTGCTGGAAACACCATATATTTT. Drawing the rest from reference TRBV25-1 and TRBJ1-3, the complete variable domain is EADIYQTPRYLVIGTGKKITLECSQTMGHDKMYWYQQDPGMELHLIHYSYGVNSTEKGDLSSESTVSRIRTEHFPLTLESARPSHTSQYLCASKSDRLAGNTIYFGEGSWLTVV.

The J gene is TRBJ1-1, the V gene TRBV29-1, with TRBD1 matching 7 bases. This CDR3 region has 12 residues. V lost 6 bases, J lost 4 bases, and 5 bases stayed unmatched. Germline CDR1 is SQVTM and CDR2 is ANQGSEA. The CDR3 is CSVQDRATEAFF. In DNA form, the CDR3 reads TGCAGCGTCCAAGACAGGGCCACTGAAGCTTTCTTT.

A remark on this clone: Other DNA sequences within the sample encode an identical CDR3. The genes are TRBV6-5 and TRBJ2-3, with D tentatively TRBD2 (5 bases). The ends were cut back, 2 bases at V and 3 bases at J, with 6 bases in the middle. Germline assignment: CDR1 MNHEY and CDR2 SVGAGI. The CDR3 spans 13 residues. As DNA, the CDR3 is TGTGCCAGCAGTTACCGGGGAACAGATACGCAGTATTTT. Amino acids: CASSYRGTDTQYF.

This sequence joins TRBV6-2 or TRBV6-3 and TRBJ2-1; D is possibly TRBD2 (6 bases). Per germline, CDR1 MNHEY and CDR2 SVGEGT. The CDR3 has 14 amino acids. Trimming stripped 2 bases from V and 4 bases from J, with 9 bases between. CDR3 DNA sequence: TGTGCCAGCAGTTACCTGGGACTTTACAATGAGCAGTTCTTC. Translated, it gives CASSYLGLYNEQFF.

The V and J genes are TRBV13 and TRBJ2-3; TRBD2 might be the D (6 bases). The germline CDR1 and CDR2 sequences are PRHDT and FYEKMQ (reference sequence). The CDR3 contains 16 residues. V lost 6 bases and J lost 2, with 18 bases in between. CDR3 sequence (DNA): TGTGCCAGCAGTCTAGGGCGGGGAAGTCACACAGATACGCAGTATTTT. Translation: CASSLGRGSHTDTQYF.

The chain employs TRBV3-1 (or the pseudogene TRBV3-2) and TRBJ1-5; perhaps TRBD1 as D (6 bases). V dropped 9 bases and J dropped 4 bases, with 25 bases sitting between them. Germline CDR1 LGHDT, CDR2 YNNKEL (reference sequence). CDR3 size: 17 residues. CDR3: CASSPRSPGVGNQPQHF. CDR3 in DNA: TGTGCCAGTTCCCCGAGAAGTCCAGGGGTAGGGAATCAGCCCCAGCATTTT.

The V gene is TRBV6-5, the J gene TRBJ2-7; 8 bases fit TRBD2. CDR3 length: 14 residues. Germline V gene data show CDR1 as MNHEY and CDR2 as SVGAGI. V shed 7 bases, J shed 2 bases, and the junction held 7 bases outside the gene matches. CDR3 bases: TGTGCCAGCACTCAAACTAGCGGTCCCTACGAGCAGTACTTC. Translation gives CASTQTSGPYEQYF.

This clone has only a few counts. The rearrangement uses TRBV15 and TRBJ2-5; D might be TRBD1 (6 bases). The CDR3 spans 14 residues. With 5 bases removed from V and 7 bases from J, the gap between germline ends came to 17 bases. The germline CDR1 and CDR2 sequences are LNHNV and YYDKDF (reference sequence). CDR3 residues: CATSGEQGALTQYF. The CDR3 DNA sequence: TGTGCCACCAGCGGGGAACAGGGAGCCCTGACCCAGTACTTC.

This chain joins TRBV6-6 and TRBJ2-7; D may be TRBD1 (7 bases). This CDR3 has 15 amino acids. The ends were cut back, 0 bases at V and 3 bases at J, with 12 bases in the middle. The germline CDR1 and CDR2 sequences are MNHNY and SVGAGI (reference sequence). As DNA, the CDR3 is TGTGCCAGCAGTTACTCGTCAGGGGGAGGCTACGAGCAGTACTTC. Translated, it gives CASSYSSGGGYEQYF.

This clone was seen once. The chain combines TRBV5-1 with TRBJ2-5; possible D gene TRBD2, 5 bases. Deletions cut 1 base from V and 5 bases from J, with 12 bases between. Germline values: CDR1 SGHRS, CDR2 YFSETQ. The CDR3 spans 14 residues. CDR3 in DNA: TGCGCCAGCAGCTTGATCGGGATATTGGAGACCCAGTACTTC. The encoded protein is CASSLIGILETQYF.

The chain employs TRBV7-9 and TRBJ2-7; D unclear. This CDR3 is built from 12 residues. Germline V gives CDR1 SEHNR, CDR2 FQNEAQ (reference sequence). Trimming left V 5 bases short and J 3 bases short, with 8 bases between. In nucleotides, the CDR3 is TGTGCCAGCAGCGAGGAGAACTACGAGCAGTACTTC. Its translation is CASSEENYEQYF.

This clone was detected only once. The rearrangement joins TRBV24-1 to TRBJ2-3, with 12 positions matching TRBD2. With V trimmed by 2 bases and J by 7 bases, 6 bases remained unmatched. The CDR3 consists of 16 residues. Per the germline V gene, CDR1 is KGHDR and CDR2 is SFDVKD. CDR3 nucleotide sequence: TGTGCCACCAGTGATTCGACTAGCGGGGGTAGAAATACGCAGTATTTT. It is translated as CATSDSTSGGRNTQYF.

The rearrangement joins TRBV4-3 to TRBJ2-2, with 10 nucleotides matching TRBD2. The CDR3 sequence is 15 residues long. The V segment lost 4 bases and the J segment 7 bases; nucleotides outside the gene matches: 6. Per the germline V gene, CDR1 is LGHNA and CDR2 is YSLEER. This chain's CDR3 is CASSRGTSAGGELFF. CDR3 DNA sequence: TGCGCCAGCAGCCGAGGGACTAGCGCTGGCGGGGAGCTGTTTTTT.

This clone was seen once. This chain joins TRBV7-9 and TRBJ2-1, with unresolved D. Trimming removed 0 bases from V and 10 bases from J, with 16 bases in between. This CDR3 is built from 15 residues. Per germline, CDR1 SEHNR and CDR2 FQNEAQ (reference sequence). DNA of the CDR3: TGTGCCAGCAGCTTAGCCGGGCCTCATTCTTGGGAGCAGTTCTTC. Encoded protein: CASSLAGPHSWEQFF.

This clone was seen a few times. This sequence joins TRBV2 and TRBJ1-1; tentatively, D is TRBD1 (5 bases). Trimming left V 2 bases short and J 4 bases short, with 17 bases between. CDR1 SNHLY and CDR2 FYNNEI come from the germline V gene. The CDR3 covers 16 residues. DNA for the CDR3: TGTGCCAGCAGTGAATTACGGCAGGGAGGAAGCACTGAAGCTTTCTTT. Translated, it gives CASSELRQGGSTEAFF.

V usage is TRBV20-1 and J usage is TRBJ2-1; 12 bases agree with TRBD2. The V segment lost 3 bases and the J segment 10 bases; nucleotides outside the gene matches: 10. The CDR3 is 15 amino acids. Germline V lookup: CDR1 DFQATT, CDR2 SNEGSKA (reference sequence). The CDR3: CSASLGLAGSQEQFF. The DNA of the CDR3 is TGCAGTGCTAGTCTTGGACTAGCGGGATCGCAGGAGCAGTTCTTC.

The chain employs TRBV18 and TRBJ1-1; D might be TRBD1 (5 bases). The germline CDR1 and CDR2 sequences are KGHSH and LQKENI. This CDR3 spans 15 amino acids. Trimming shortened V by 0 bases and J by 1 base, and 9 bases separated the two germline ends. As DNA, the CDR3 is TGTGCCAGCTCACCACCACTAGGGACGAACACTGAAGCTTTCTTT. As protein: CASSPPLGTNTEAFF.

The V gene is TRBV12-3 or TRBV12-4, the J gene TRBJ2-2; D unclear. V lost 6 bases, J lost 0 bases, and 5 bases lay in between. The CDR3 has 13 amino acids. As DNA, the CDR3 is TGTGCCAGCAGACACCCGAACACCGGGGAGCTGTTTTTT. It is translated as CASRHPNTGELFF.

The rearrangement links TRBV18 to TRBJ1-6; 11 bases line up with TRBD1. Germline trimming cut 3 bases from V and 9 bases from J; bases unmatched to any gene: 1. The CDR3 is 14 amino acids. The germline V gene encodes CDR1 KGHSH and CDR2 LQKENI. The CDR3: CASSPGTGGSPLHF. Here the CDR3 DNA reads TGTGCCAGCTCACCCGGGACAGGGGGTTCACCCCTCCACTTT.

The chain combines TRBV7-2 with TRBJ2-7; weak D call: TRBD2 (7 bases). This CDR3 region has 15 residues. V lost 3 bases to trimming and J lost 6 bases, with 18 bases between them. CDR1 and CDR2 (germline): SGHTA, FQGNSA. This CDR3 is CASSFAGGLAGEQYF. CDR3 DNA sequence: TGTGCCAGCAGCTTCGCCGGGGGGCTTGCGGGCGAGCAGTACTTC.

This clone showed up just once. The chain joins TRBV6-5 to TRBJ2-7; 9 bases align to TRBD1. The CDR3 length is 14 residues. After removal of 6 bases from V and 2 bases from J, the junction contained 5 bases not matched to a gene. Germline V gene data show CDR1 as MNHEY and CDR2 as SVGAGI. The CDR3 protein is CASRWDRDTYEQYF. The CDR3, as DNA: TGTGCCAGCAGATGGGACAGGGACACCTACGAGCAGTACTTC.

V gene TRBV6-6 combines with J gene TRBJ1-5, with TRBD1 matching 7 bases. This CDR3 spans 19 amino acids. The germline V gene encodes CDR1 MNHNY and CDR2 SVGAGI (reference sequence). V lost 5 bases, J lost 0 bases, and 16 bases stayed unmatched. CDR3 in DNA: TGTGCCAGCAGTCGACAGGGTAGGGTCCAATCCTATAGCAATCAGCCCCAGCATTTT. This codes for CASSRQGRVQSYSNQPQHF.

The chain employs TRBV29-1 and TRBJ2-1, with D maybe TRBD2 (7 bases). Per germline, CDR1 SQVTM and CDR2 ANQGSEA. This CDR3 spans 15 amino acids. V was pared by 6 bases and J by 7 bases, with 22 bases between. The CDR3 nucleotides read TGCAGCGTCCGAGATACTGCGGGGGCGGCTAATGAGCAGTTCTTC. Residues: CSVRDTAGAANEQFF.

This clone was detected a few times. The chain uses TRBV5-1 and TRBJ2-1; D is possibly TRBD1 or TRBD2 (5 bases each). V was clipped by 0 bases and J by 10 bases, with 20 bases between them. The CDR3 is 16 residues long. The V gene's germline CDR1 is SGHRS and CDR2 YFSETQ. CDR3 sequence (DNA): TGCGCCAGCAGCTTGGTAGGCAGGGATCCGAGGGACGAGCAGTTCTTC. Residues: CASSLVGRDPRDEQFF.

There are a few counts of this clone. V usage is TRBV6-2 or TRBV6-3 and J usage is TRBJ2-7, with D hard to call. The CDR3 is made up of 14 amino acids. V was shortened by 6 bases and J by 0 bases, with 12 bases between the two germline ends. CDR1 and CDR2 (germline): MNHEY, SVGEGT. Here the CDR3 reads CASSIRLTSYEQYF. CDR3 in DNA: TGTGCCAGCAGCATAAGGTTAACCTCCTACGAGCAGTACTTC.

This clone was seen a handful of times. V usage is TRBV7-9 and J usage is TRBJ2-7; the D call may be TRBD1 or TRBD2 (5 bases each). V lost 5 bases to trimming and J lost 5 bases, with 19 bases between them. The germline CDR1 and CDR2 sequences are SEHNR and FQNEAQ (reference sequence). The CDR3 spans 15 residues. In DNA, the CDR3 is TGTGCCAGCAGCCCTCGGGACCCAAGTTTTGACGAGCAGTACTTC. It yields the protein CASSPRDPSFDEQYF.

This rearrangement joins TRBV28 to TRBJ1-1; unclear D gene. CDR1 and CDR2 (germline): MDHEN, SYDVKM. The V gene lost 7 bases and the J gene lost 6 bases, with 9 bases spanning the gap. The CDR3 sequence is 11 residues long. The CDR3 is CASNKRSEAFF. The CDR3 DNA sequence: TGTGCCAGCAACAAGAGGTCTGAAGCTTTCTTT.

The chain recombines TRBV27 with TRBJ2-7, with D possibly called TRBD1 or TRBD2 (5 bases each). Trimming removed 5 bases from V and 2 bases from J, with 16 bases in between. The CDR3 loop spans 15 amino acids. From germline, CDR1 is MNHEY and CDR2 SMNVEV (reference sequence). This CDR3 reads CASSPLRGVPYEQYF. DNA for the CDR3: TGTGCCAGCAGTCCCCTAAGAGGGGTTCCCTACGAGCAGTACTTC.